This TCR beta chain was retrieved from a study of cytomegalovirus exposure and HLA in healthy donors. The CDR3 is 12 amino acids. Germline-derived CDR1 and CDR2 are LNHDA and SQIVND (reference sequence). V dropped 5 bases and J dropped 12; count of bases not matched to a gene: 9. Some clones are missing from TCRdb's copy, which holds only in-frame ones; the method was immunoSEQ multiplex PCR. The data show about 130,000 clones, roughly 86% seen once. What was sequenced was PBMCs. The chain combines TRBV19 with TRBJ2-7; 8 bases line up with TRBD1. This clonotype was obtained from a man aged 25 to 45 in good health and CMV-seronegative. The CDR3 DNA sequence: TGTGCCAGTAGTGGACGGGACAGGAAGGGGTACTTC. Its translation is CASSGRDRKGYF. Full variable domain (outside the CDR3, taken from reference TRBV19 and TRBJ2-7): DGGITQSPKYLFRKEGQNVTLSCEQNLNHDAMYWYRQDPGQGLRLIYYSQIVNDFQKGDIAEGYSVSREKKESFPLTVTSAQKNPTAFYLCASSGRDRKGYFGPGTRLTVT.